This T cell receptor (beta chain) was documented in a study of OX40 agonist ivuxolimab in advanced cancers. Study-level information: The eligibility criteria allowed prior anti-PD-1, anti-PD-L1 or anti-CTLA-4 therapy, and 40% had some.

The CDR3 covers 16 residues. Germline V gene data show CDR1 as MNHEY and CDR2 as SVGAGI. The junction had 5 bases not matched to a gene; V was cut back by 2 bases and J by 3 bases. Assay used: immunoSEQ multiplex PCR; TCRdb lists only in-frame clones, some missing. This table has 90,000 or so clones, approximately 90% appearing once. The V call is TRBV6-5, the J call TRBJ2-3; TRBD1 agrees at 10 bases. The receptor was isolated from an adult with an advanced solid tumor such as melanoma, head and neck, liver or kidney cancer. Here the sequenced sample was CD4+ or CD8+ T cells sorted from blood, taken in a trial of the OX40 agonist ivuxolimab. CDR3 nucleotide sequence: TGTGCCAGCAGTTACCGGGACAGGGGAGTAACAGATACGCAGTATTTT. Amino acids: CASSYRDRGVTDTQYF.